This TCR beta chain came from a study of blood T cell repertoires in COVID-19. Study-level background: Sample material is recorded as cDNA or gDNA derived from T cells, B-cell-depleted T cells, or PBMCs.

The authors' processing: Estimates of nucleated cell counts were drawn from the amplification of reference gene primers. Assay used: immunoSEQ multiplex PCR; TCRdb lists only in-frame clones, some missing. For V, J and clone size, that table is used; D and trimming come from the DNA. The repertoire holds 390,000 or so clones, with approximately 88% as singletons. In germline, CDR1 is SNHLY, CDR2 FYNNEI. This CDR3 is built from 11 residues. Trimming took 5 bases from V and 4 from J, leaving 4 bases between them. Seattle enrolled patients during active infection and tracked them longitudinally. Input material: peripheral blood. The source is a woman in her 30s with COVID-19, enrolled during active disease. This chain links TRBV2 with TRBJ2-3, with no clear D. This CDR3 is CASSSADTQYF. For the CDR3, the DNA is TGTGCCAGCAGTTCCGCAGATACGCAGTATTTT.